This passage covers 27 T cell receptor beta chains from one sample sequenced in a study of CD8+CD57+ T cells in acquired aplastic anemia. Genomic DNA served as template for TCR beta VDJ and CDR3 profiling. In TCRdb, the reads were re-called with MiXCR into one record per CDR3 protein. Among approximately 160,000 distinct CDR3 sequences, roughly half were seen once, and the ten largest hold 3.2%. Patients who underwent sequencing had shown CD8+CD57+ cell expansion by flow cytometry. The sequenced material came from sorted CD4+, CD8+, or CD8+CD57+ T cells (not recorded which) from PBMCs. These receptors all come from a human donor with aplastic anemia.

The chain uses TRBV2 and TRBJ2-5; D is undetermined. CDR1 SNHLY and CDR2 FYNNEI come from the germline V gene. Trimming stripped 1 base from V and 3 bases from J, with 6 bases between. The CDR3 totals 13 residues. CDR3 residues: CASSEEEEETQYF. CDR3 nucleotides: TGTGCCAGCAGTGAAGAAGAGGAAGAGACCCAGTACTTC.

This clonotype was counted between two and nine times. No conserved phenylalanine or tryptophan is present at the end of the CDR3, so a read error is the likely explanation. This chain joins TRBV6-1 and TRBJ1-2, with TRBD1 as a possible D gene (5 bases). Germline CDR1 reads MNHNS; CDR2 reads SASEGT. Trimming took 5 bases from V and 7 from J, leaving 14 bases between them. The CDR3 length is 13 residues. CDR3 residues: CASSPPGDAGYTL. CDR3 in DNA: TGTGCCAGCAGTCCCCCGGGGGACGCTGGCTACACCCTC.

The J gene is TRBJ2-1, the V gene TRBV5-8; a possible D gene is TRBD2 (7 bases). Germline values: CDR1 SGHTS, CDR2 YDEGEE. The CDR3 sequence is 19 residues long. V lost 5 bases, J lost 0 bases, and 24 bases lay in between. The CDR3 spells CASRPVGGGPGSSYNEQFF. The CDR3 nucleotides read TGTGCCAGCAGGCCCGTGGGGGGGGGCCCCGGAAGCTCCTACAATGAGCAGTTCTTC.

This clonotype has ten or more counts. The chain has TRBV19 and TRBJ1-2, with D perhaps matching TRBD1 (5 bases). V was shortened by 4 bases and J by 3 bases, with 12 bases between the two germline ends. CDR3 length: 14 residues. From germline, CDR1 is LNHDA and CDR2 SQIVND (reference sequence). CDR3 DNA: TGTGCCAGTAGTAAGGGTGGGACCGACTATGGCTACACCTTC. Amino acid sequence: CASSKGGTDYGYTF.

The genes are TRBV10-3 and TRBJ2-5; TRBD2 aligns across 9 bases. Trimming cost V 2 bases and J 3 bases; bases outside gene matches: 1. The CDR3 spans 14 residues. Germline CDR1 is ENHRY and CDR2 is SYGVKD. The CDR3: CAISEGGGEETQYF. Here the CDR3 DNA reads TGTGCCATCAGTGAGGGCGGGGGGGAAGAGACCCAGTACTTC.

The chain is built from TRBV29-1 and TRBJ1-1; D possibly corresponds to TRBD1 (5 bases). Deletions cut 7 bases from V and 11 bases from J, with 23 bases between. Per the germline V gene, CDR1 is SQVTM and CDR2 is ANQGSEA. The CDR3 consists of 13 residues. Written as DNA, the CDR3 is TGCAGCGCCCAACCAGACGGGACGGCGTGGGCTTTCTTT. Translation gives CSAQPDGTAWAFF.

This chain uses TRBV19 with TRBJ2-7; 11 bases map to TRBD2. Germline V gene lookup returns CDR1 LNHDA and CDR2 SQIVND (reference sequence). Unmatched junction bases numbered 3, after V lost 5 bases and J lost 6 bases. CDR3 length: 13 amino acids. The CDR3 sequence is CASSPLAGGEQYF. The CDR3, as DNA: TGTGCCAGTAGTCCCCTAGCGGGAGGCGAGCAGTACTTC.

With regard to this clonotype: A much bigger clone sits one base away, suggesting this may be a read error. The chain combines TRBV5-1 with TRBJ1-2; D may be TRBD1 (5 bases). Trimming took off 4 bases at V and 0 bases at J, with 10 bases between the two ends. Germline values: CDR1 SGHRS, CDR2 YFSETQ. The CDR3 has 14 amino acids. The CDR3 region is CASSTGAPNYGYTF. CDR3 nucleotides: TGCGCCAGCAGCACAGGTGCCCCTAACTATGGCTACACCTTC. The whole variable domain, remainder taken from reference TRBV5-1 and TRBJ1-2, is KAGVTQTPRYLIKTRGQQVTLSCSPISGHRSVSWYQQTPGQGLQFLFEYFSETQRNKGNFPGRFSGRQFSNSRSEMNVSTLELGDSALYLCASSTGAPNYGYTFGSGTRLTVV.

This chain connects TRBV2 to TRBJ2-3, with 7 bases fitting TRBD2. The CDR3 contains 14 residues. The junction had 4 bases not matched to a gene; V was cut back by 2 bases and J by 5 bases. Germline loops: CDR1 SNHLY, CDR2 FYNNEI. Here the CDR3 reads CASSELGGIDTQYF. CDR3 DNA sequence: TGTGCCAGCAGTGAATTGGGAGGGATAGATACGCAGTATTTT.

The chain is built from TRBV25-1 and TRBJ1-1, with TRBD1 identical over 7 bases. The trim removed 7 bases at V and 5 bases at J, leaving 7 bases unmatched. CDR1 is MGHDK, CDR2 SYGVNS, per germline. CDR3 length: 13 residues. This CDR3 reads CASNRQGSTEAFF. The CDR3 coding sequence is TGTGCCAGCAATCGACAGGGCAGTACTGAAGCTTTCTTT.

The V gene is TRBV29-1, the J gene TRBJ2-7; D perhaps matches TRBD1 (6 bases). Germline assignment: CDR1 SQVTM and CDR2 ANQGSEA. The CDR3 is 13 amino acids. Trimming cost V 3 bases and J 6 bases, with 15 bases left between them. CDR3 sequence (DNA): TGCAGCGTTGATCAGGGCAGGGGTGGCGAGCAGTACTTC. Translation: CSVDQGRGGEQYF.

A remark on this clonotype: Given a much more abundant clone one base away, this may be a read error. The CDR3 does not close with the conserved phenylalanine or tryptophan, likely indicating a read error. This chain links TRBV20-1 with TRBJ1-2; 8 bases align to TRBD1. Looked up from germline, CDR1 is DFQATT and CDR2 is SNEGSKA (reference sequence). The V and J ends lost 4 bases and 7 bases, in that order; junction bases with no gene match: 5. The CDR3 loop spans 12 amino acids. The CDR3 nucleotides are TGCAGTGCTACCGGGACAGGAATTGGCTACACCCTC. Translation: CSATGTGIGYTL.

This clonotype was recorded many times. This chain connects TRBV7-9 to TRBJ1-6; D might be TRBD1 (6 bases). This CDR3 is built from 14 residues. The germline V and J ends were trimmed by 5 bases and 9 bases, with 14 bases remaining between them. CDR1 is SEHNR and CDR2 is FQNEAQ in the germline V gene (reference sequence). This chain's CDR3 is CASSLQGPPSPLHF. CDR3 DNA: TGTGCCAGCAGCCTCCAGGGGCCCCCTTCACCCCTCCACTTT.

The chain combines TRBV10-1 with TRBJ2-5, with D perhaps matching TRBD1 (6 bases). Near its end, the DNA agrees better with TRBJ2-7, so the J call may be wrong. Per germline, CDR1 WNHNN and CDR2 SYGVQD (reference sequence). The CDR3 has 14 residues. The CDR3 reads CASSEGAGDYEQYF. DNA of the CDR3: TGCGCCAGCAGTGAGGGTGCAGGGGACTACGAGCAGTACTTC.

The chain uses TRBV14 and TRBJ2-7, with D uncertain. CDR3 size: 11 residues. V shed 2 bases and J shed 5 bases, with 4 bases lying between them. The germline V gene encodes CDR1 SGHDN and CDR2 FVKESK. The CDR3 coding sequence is TGTGCCAGCAGCCAACAGAACGAGCAGTACTTC. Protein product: CASSQQNEQYF.

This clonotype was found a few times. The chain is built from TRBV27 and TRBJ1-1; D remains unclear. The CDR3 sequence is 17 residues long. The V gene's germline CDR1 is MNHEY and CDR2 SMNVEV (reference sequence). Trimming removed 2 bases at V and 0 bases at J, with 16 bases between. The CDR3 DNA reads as TGTGCCAGCAGTTTAAGGCGGGGTGTTAACATGAACACTGAAGCTTTCTTT. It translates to CASSLRRGVNMNTEAFF.

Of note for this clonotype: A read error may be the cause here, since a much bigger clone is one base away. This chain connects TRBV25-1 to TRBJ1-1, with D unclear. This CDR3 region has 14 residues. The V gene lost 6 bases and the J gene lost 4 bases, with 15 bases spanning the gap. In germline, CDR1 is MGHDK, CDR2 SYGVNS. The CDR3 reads CASSGAPRATEAFF. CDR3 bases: TGTGCCAGCAGCGGAGCCCCCCGGGCCACTGAAGCTTTCTTT.

CDR3: CSARGTVYGRGSPLHF. CDR3 sequence (DNA): TGCAGTGCTAGAGGGACAGTTTATGGAAGGGGATCACCCCTCCACTTT. This chain links TRBV20-1 with TRBJ1-6, with D perhaps matching TRBD1 (6 bases). Germline V gene sequence: CDR1 DFQATT, CDR2 SNEGSKA (reference sequence). The V end lost 1 base, the J end lost 10 bases, and 20 bases lay between the germline ends. The CDR3 spans 16 residues.

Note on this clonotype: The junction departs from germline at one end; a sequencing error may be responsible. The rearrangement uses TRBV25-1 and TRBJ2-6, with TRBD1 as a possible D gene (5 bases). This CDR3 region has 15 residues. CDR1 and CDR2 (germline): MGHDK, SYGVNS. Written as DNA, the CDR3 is TGCGCCAGCAGCCAAGGGGTATCTGGGGCCAACGTCCTGACTTTC. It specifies CASSQGVSGANVLTF.

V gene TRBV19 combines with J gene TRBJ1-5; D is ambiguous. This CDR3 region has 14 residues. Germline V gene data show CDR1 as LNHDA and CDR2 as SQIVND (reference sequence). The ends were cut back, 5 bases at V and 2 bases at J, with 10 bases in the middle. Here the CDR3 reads CASSGLRGNQPQHF. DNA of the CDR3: TGTGCCAGTAGTGGCCTCCGGGGCAATCAGCCCCAGCATTTT.

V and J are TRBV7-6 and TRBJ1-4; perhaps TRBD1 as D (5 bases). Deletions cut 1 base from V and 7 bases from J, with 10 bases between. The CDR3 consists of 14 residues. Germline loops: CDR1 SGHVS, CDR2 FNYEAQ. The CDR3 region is CASSLGGKGEKLFF. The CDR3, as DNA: TGTGCCAGCAGCTTAGGGGGGAAAGGTGAAAAACTGTTTTTT.

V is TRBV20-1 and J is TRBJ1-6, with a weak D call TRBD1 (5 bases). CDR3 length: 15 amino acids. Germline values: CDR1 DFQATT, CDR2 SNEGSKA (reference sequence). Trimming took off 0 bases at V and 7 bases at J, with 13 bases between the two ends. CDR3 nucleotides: TGCAGTGCTAGAGATTGGGGCAGTGTCAATTCACCCCTCCACTTT. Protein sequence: CSARDWGSVNSPLHF.

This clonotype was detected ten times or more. The CDR3 coding sequence is TGTGCCACCAGTGAGGCAGGGGGTTCCTGGCAAGAGACCCAGTACTTC. It codes for CATSEAGGSWQETQYF. The V call is TRBV24-1, the J call TRBJ2-5, with 7 bases lining up with TRBD1. The ends lost 4 bases at V and 2 bases at J; junction bases unmatched: 9. The CDR3 is 16 amino acids. Germline V lookup: CDR1 KGHDR, CDR2 SFDVKD.

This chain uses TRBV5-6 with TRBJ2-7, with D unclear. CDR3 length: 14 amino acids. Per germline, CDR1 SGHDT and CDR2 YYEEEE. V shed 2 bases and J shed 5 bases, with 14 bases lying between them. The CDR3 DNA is TGTGCCAGCAGCTTAGAAAAGTGGTCGGACGAGCAGTACTTC. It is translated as CASSLEKWSDEQYF.

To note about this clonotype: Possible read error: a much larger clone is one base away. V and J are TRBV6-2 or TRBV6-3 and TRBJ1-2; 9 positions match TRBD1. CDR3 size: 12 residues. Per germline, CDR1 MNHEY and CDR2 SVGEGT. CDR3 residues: CASGQGYYGHTF. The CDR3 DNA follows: TGTGCCAGCGGACAGGGGTACTATGGCCACACCTTC.

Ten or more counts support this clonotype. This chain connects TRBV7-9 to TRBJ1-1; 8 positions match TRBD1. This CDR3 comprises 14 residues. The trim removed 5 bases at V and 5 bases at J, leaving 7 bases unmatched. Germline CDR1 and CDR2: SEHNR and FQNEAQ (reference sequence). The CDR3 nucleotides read TGTGCCAGCAGCAGCGGACAGGGAGAGACTGAAGCTTTCTTT. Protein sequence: CASSSGQGETEAFF.

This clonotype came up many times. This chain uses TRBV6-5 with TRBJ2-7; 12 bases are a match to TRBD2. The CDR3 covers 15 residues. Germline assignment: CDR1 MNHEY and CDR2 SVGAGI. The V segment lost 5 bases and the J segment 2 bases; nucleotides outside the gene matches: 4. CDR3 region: CASSDLAGGTYEQYF. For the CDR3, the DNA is TGTGCCAGCAGTGACCTAGCGGGGGGGACCTACGAGCAGTACTTC.